This T cell receptor (beta chain) was obtained from a study of neoadjuvant anti-PD-1 for oral cavity cancer. Time point given: after neoadjuvant nivolumab, at surgical resection. PBMCs were not maintained or expanded in culture before analysis. In the case of this clone: Its antigen is undetermined.

Method: immunoSEQ multiplex PCR; TCRdb's copy keeps in-frame clones and lacks some. The repertoire consists of fewer than 10,000 clones, with about 70% occurring once and the leading ten covering around 4%. Study-level findings and limits: With three patients per group, TCR findings need larger cohorts.

Source: PBMCs, taken after nivolumab (anti-PD-1) treatment. This receptor was identified in a person aged 40 to 85 with oral cavity squamous cell carcinoma.

This CDR3 reads CASSEPGRHQPQHF. The CDR3 DNA follows: TGTGCCAGCAGTGAACCGGGACGGCATCAGCCCCAGCATTTT. V gene TRBV6-1 combines with J gene TRBJ1-5; D is possibly TRBD1 (5 bases). The CDR3 spans 14 residues. Per the germline V gene, CDR1 is MNHNS and CDR2 is SASEGT. V lost 2 bases and J lost 5, with 10 bases in between.